A single sample gave rise to the 23 T cell receptor beta chains below, sequenced in a study of vaccination effects on CD4 cells after COVID-19. Isolation of CD4+ T cells took place after about nine days of culture. Antigens of these TCRs are unknown. Clones were read by immunoSEQ multiplex PCR, and TCRdb kept only the in-frame ones, dropping some. This repertoire shows some 40,000 clones, 82% found once; its top ten account for about 2.8%. Specimen: CD4+ T cells from PBMCs cultured without peptide, collected before COVID-19 vaccination. The receptors originated from a human donor who received a COVID-19 vaccine.

The chain combines TRBV18 with TRBJ2-3; 7 positions match TRBD1. With 3 bases clipped from V and 2 bases from J, the junction kept 5 bases outside the gene matches. Per the germline V gene, CDR1 is KGHSH and CDR2 is LQKENI. The CDR3 extends over 15 amino acids. CDR3 in amino acids: CASSPGTANTDTQYF. The DNA of the CDR3 is TGTGCCAGCTCACCCGGGACAGCAAACACAGATACGCAGTATTTT.

The chain couples TRBV6-5 to TRBJ1-5, with TRBD1 identical over 9 bases. The CDR3 is 15 residues long. Germline CDR1 and CDR2: MNHEY and SVGAGI. V shed 8 bases, J shed 1 base, and the junction held 6 bases outside the gene matches. CDR3 bases: TGTGCCAGCGTCTCGGGGACAGGGAGCAATCAGCCCCAGCATTTT. It encodes CASVSGTGSNQPQHF.

The chain uses TRBV6-6 and TRBJ1-3; D is unclear. This CDR3 comprises 12 residues. V lost 6 bases and J 4 bases, leaving 7 bases between the germline ends. Germline CDR1 reads MNHNY; CDR2 reads SVGAGI (reference sequence). CDR3 sequence: CASRAGGNTIYF. The CDR3 DNA follows: TGTGCCAGCAGGGCAGGAGGAAACACCATATATTTT.

The chain combines TRBV5-1 with TRBJ2-3, with 7 bases fitting TRBD1. Germline-derived CDR1 and CDR2 are SGHRS and YFSETQ. The CDR3 has 15 amino acids. J was trimmed by 0 bases and V by 5 bases; bases with no gene match: 6. The CDR3 DNA follows: TGCGCCAGCAGGGGGGACAGTAGGAGCACAGATACGCAGTATTTT. Protein: CASRGDSRSTDTQYF. Based on the CDR3 plus reference TRBV5-1 and TRBJ2-3, the full variable domain is KAGVTQTPRYLIKTRGQQVTLSCSPISGHRSVSWYQQTPGQGLQFLFEYFSETQRNKGNFPGRFSGRQFSNSRSEMNVSTLELGDSALYLCASRGDSRSTDTQYFGPGTRLTVL.

V gene TRBV12-3 or TRBV12-4 combines with J gene TRBJ1-1; no definite D call. The CDR3 totals 13 residues. Trimming removed 9 bases from V and 4 bases from J, with 15 bases in between. The CDR3 spells CASCLFASTEAFF. The CDR3, as DNA: TGTGCCAGTTGCCTCTTTGCATCCACTGAAGCTTTCTTT.

This clone appeared once. This CDR3 reads CASGLTRTGLVEQFF. Here the CDR3 DNA reads TGTGCTAGTGGTTTGACAAGGACAGGGCTTGTTGAGCAGTTCTTC. The chain joins TRBV12-5 to TRBJ2-1; TRBD1 matches at 8 bases. Germline V gene lookup returns CDR1 LGHNT and CDR2 FRNRAP. The CDR3 loop spans 15 amino acids. V was clipped by 2 bases and J by 9 bases; unmatched bases: 9.

This chain uses TRBV18 with TRBJ1-5; 9 nucleotides align to TRBD1. The CDR3 runs to 15 residues. V shed 3 bases and J 3 bases; nucleotides not matched to a gene: 3. The V gene's germline CDR1 is KGHSH and CDR2 LQKENI. CDR3 coding DNA: TGTGCCAGCTCACCTGGACAGGGGATCAATCAGCCCCAGCATTTT. This encodes CASSPGQGINQPQHF.

V gene TRBV18 combines with J gene TRBJ2-2; D remains ambiguous. Germline V lookup: CDR1 KGHSH, CDR2 LQKENI. The germline V and J ends were trimmed by 5 bases and 1 base, with 8 bases remaining between them. The CDR3 totals 14 residues. CDR3 protein: CASSYLGNTGELFF. As DNA, the CDR3 is TGTGCCAGCTCATATCTGGGGAACACCGGGGAGCTGTTTTTT. The full variable domain, in which reference TRBV18 and TRBJ2-2 provide the parts outside the CDR3, is NAGVMQNPRHLVRRRGQEARLRCSPMKGHSHVYWYRQLPEEGLKFMVYLQKENIIDESGMPKERFSAEFPKEGPSILRIQQVVRGDSAAYFCASSYLGNTGELFFGEGSRLTVL.

V is TRBV5-1 and J is TRBJ2-2; TRBD2 matches 9 bases. V trimming: 0 bases; J trimming: 4 bases; junction bases outside the gene matches: 10. The CDR3 consists of 18 residues. In germline, CDR1 is SGHRS, CDR2 YFSETQ. The CDR3 nucleotides read TGCGCCAGCAGCTTGGAAGTTAGCGGGGGCCGAAGCACCGGGGAGCTGTTTTTT. This encodes CASSLEVSGGRSTGELFF.

This clone was recorded once. The genes are TRBV29-1 and TRBJ2-3; 7 positions match TRBD1. Germline V gives CDR1 SQVTM, CDR2 ANQGSEA. With 5 bases clipped from V and 4 bases from J, the junction kept 3 bases outside the gene matches. This CDR3 has 12 amino acids. CDR3 DNA sequence: TGCAGCGTTTTAAGGGGGCCAGATACGCAGTATTTT. It yields the protein CSVLRGPDTQYF.

The CDR3 bases are TGTGCCAGTCTGGGGTGGTTTGAAGCTTTCTTT. Its protein is CASLGWFEAFF. The chain couples TRBV19 to TRBJ1-1; D remains ambiguous. The germline V gene encodes CDR1 LNHDA and CDR2 SQIVND (reference sequence). The CDR3 is 11 amino acids. The V gene lost 8 bases and the J gene lost 7 bases, with 11 bases spanning the gap. The full variable domain, with the rest looked up from reference TRBV19 and TRBJ1-1, is DGGITQSPKYLFRKEGQNVTLSCEQNLNHDAMYWYRQDPGQGLRLIYYSQIVNDFQKGDIAEGYSVSREKKESFPLTVTSAQKNPTAFYLCASLGWFEAFFGQGTRLTVV.

The chain carries TRBV19 and TRBJ1-6; unclear D gene. The CDR3 sequence is 15 residues long. The germline V gene encodes CDR1 LNHDA and CDR2 SQIVND (reference sequence). V lost 4 bases, J lost 11 bases, and 18 bases lay in between. The CDR3 spells CASSNGPTGMAPLHF. The CDR3 bases are TGTGCCAGTAGTAACGGACCAACGGGGATGGCACCCCTCCACTTT.

This clone came up once. This chain links TRBV19 with TRBJ2-3, with TRBD2 as a possible D gene (7 bases). The germline V gene has CDR1 LNHDA and CDR2 SQIVND (reference sequence). V lost 3 bases and J lost 6, with 16 bases in between. This CDR3 contains 15 residues. CDR3 sequence (DNA): TGTGCCAGTAGTATTACGGGGGGCCCCGCGGATACGCAGTATTTT. Translating it yields CASSITGGPADTQYF.

V gene TRBV19 combines with J gene TRBJ1-5; 8 bases are shared with TRBD1. V shed 4 bases, J shed 0 bases, and the junction held 5 bases outside the gene matches. In germline, CDR1 is LNHDA, CDR2 SQIVND (reference sequence). This CDR3 spans 16 amino acids. The CDR3 loop reads CASSSGQGGSNQPQHF. DNA for the CDR3: TGTGCCAGTAGTAGCGGACAGGGAGGTAGCAATCAGCCCCAGCATTTT.

The J gene is TRBJ2-7, the V gene TRBV18; 8 nucleotides match TRBD1. CDR1 KGHSH and CDR2 LQKENI come from the germline V gene. Trimming cost V 9 bases and J 0 bases; bases outside gene matches: 13. The CDR3 has 16 residues. CDR3 sequence (DNA): TGTGCCAGAACTAGAGAAAGGGACAGGAGCTCCTACGAGCAGTACGTC. Protein: CARTRERDRSSYEQYV.

The V and J genes are TRBV25-1 and TRBJ1-1, with D perhaps matching TRBD1 (5 bases). V dropped 2 bases and J dropped 8 bases, with 9 bases sitting between them. Germline V gene sequence: CDR1 MGHDK, CDR2 SYGVNS. The CDR3 length is 12 residues. The CDR3 is CASSENRGEAFF. CDR3 DNA: TGTGCCAGCAGTGAAAACCGGGGCGAAGCTTTCTTT.

The chain combines TRBV28 with TRBJ2-4; the match to TRBD2 covers 7 bases. This CDR3 has 15 residues. Germline CDR1 is MDHEN and CDR2 is SYDVKM. Trimming cost V 6 bases and J 2 bases; bases outside gene matches: 7. CDR3 protein: CASRGGGVSKNIQYF. The CDR3 DNA sequence: TGTGCCAGCAGGGGGGGAGGGGTTTCCAAAAACATTCAGTACTTC.

The chain is built from TRBV7-2 and TRBJ2-2, with D uncertain. Trimming left V 6 bases short and J 5 bases short, with 4 bases between. Germline CDR1 reads SGHTA; CDR2 reads FQGNSA. This CDR3 spans 11 amino acids. The CDR3 DNA reads TGTGCCAGCAGTTTGACCGGGGAGCTGTTTTTT. The encoded protein is CASSLTGELFF.

The chain uses TRBV29-1 and TRBJ1-3; D remains unclear. Germline V gene sequence: CDR1 SQVTM, CDR2 ANQGSEA. This CDR3 has 13 amino acids. The ends were cut back, 5 bases at V and 0 bases at J, with 8 bases in the middle. The CDR3 loop is CSVSTDSGNTIYF. The CDR3 DNA reads as TGCAGCGTTTCGACCGACTCTGGAAACACCATATATTTT.

This chain connects TRBV6-5 to TRBJ2-5, with 11 positions matching TRBD2. The germline CDR1 and CDR2 sequences are MNHEY and SVGAGI. The CDR3 extends over 15 amino acids. V shed 7 bases, J shed 3 bases, and the junction held 7 bases outside the gene matches. DNA of the CDR3: TGTGCCAGCACCCAAGGGGGACTAGCGGAAGAGACCCAGTACTTC. As protein: CASTQGGLAEETQYF.

This rearrangement joins TRBV18 to TRBJ2-7; D is unclear. This CDR3 has 13 amino acids. Germline V lookup: CDR1 KGHSH, CDR2 LQKENI. Trimming stripped 6 bases from V and 5 bases from J, with 14 bases between. This chain's CDR3 is CASSQNGFDEQYV. The CDR3 nucleotides are TGTGCCAGCTCCCAAAATGGGTTCGACGAGCAGTACGTC.

The chain is built from TRBV5-1 and TRBJ2-2; the D gene is possibly TRBD1 (5 bases). Germline-derived CDR1 and CDR2 are SGHRS and YFSETQ. The CDR3 spans 15 residues. The V end was cut by 0 bases, the J end by 5 bases, with 11 bases between. As DNA, the CDR3 is TGCGCCAGCAGCTTGGATAAAGGGGTGACCGGGGAGCTGTTTTTT. Protein sequence: CASSLDKGVTGELFF.

V is TRBV6-2 or TRBV6-3 and J is TRBJ2-7, with D uncertain. V lost 5 bases and J 5 bases, leaving 19 bases between the germline ends. The CDR3 contains 15 residues. Germline CDR1 reads MNHEY; CDR2 reads SVGEGT. This CDR3 is CASSHPGAEINEQYV. As DNA, the CDR3 is TGTGCCAGCAGTCACCCGGGCGCAGAAATTAACGAGCAGTACGTC.